This T cell receptor (beta chain) is drawn from a study of Ad26.COV2.S vaccination and SARS-CoV-2 variants. TCRdb keeps only in-frame clones here, not all; method: immunoSEQ multiplex PCR. The table has more than 350,000 clones, 75% to 95% seen once; the top ten hold 12%. The count of this clone is one. The target antigen is unknown. Study results and caveats: CD8+ and CD4+ T cells specific for spike reportedly responded with substantial breadth after vaccination.

Treatment: over 15 received Ad26.COV2.S at low or high dose, single or two shots; about 5 received placebo; per-sample allocation not given. On day 63 after the first injection, vaccine and placebo recipients gave samples. This material consisted of peripheral blood, taken in a trial of Ad26.COV2.S vaccine versus placebo. This sequence originates from a person between 18 and 65 years old who received the Ad26.COV2.S COVID-19 vaccine or a placebo.

CDR3: CASSQGGPGEQYF. The CDR3, as DNA: TGTGCCAGCAGCCAAGGGGGGCCTGGGGAGCAGTACTTC. The V gene is TRBV14, the J gene TRBJ2-7; maybe TRBD1 (6 bases). V was cut by 1 base and J by 7 bases, with 11 bases left in between. Germline V gene sequence: CDR1 SGHDN, CDR2 FVKESK. The CDR3 spans 13 residues.